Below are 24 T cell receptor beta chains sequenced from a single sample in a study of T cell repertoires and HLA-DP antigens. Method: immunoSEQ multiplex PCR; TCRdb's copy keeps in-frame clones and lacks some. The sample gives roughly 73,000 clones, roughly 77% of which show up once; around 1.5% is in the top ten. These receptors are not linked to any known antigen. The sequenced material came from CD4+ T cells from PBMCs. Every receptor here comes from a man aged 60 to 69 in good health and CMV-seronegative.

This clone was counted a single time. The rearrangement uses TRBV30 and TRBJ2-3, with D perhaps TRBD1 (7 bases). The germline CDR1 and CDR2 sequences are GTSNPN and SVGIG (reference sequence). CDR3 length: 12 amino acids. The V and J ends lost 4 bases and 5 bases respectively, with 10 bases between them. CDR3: CAWNRGGDTQYF. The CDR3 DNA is TGTGCCTGGAACAGGGGAGGAGATACGCAGTATTTT. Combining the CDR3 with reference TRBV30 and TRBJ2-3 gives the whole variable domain SQTIHQWPATLVQPVGSPLSLECTVEGTSNPNLYWYRQAAGRGLQLLFYSVGIGQISSEVPQNLSASRPQDRQFILSSKKLLLSDSGFYLCAWNRGGDTQYFGPGTRLTVL.

The DNA for the CDR3 is TGTGCCAGCAGCCAAGATAGAAGATCTCCCGGGGAGCTGTTTTTT. Its protein is CASSQDRRSPGELFF. This chain uses TRBV4-2 with TRBJ2-2; D ambiguous. Trimming left V 0 bases short and J 6 bases short, with 11 bases between. The CDR3 covers 15 residues. Germline V lookup: CDR1 LGHNA, CDR2 YNFKEQ.

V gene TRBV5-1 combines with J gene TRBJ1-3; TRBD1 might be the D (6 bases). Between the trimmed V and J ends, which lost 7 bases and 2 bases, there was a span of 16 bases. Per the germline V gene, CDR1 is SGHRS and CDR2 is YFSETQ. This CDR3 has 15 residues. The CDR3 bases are TGCGCCAGCCGGAACAGGGTGAGCCCTGGAAACACCATATATTTT. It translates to CASRNRVSPGNTIYF.

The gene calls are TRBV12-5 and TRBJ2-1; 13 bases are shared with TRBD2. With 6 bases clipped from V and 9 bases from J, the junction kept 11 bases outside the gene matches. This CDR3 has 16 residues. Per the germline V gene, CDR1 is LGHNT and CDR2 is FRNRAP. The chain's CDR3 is CASGYQLAGGLIEQFF. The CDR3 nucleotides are TGTGCTAGTGGGTACCAACTAGCGGGGGGGCTTATTGAGCAGTTCTTC.

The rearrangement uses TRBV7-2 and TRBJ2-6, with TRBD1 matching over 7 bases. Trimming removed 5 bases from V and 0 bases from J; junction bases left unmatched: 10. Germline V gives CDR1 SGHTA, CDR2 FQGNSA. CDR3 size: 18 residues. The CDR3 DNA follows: TGTGCCAGCAGCCCTGTCCCGGGACAGAGCTCTGGGGCCAACGTCCTGACTTTC. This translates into CASSPVPGQSSGANVLTF.

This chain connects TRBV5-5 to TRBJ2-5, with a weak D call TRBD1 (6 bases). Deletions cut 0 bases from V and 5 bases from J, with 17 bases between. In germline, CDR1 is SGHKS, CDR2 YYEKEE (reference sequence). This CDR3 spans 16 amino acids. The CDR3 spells CASSLAVAGGGETQYF. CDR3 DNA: TGTGCCAGCAGCTTGGCCGTTGCTGGGGGCGGGGAGACCCAGTACTTC.

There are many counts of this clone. CDR3 sequence reads: CASSHTGGTGELFF. CDR3 DNA: TGTGCCAGCAGCCACACAGGGGGTACCGGGGAGCTGTTTTTT. The V and J genes are TRBV9 and TRBJ2-2, with TRBD1 identical over 8 bases. The germline V gene encodes CDR1 SGDLS and CDR2 YYNGEE. The J segment lost 5 bases and the V segment lost 4 bases, leaving 4 bases of the junction unmatched. The CDR3 length is 14 residues.

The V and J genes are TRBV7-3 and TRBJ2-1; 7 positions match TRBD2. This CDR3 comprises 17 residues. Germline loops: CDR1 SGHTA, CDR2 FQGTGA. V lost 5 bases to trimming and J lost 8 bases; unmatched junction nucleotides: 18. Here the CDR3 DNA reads TGTGCCAGCAGCCCCCGGATCCGCGGGAGTGGGTTCCATGAGCAGTTCTTC. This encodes CASSPRIRGSGFHEQFF. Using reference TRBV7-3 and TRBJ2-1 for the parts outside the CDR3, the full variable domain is GAGVSQTPSNKVTEKGKYVELRCDPISGHTALYWYRQSLGQGPEFLIYFQGTGAADDSGLPNDRFFAVRPEGSVSTLKIQRTERGDSAVYLCASSPRIRGSGFHEQFFGPGTRLTVL.

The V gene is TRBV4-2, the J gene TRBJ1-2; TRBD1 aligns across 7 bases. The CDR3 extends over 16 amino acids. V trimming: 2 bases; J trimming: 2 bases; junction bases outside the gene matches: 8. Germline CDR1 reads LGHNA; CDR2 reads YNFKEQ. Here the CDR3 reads CASSQNRDSLNYGYTF. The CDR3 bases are TGTGCCAGCAGCCAAAATCGGGACAGCTTAAACTATGGCTACACCTTC.

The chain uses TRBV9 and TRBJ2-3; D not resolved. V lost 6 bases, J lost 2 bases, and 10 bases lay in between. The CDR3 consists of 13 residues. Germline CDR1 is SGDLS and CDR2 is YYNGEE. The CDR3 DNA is TGTGCCAGCAATGAAGGATCCACAGATACGCAGTATTTT. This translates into CASNEGSTDTQYF.

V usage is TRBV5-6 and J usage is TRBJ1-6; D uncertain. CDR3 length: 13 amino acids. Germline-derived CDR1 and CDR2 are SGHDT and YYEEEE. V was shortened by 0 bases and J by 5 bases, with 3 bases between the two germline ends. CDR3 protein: CASSLGHNSPLHF. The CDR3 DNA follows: TGTGCCAGCAGCTTGGGACATAATTCACCCCTCCACTTT. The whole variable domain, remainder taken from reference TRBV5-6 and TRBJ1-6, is DAGVTQSPTHLIKTRGQQVTLRCSPKSGHDTVSWYQQALGQGPQFIFQYYEEEERQRGNFPDRFSGHQFPNYSSELNVNALLLGDSALYLCASSLGHNSPLHFGNGTRLTVT.

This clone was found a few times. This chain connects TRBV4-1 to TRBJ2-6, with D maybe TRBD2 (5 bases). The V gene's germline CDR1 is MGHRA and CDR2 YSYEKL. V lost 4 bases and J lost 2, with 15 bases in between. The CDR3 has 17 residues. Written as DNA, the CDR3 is TGCGCCAGCAGCCCTACTCCTAACGGGGCTGGGGCCAACGTCCTGACTTTC. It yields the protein CASSPTPNGAGANVLTF.

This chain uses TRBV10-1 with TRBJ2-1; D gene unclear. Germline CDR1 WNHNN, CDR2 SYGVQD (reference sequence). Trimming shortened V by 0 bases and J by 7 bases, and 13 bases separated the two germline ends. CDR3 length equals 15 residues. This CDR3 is CASSESGTDRNEQFF. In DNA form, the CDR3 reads TGCGCCAGCAGTGAGTCGGGAACAGATAGGAATGAGCAGTTCTTC.

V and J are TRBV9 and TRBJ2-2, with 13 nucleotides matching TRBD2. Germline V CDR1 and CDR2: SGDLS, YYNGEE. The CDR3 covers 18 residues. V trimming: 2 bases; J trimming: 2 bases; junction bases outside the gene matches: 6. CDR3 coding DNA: TGTGCCAGCAGCGTCTCACTAGCGGGGGGGAGTAACACCGGGGAGCTGTTTTTT. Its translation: CASSVSLAGGSNTGELFF.

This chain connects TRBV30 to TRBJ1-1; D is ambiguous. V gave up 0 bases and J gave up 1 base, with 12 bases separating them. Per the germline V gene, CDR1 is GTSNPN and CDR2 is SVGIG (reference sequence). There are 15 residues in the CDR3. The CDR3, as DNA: TGTGCCTGGAGTGTATCGTTTGAGGGGAACACTGAAGCTTTCTTT. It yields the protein CAWSVSFEGNTEAFF.

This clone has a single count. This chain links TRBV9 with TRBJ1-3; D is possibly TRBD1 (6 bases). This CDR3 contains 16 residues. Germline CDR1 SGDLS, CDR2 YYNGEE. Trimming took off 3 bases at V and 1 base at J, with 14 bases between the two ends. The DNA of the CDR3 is TGTGCCAGCAGCGACTCCAGGGGCGTATCTGGAAACACCATATATTTT. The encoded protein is CASSDSRGVSGNTIYF.

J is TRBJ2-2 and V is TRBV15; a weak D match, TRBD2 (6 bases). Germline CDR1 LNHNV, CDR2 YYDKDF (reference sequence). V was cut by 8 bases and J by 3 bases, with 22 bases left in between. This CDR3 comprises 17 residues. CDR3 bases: TGTGCCACCTCCGCCGGGGGATCGGGTCTGGACACCGGGGAGCTGTTTTTT. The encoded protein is CATSAGGSGLDTGELFF.

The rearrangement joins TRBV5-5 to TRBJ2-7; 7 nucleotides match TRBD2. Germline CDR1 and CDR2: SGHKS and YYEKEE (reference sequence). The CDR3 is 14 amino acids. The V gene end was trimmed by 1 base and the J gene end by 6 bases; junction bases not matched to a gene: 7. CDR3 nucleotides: TGTGCCAGCAGCTTGAGGGCCTCGGGGGGCGAGCAGTACGTC. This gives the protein CASSLRASGGEQYV.

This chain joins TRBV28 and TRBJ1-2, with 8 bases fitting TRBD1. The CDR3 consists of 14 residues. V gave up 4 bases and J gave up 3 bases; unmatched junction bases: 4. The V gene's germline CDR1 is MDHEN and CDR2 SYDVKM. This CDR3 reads CASSSSDRDYGYTF. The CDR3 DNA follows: TGTGCCAGCAGTTCCTCGGACAGGGACTATGGCTACACCTTC.

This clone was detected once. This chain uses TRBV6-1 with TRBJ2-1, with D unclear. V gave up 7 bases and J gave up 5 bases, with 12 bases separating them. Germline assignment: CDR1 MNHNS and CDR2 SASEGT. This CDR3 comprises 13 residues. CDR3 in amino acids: CASTKEPNNEQFF. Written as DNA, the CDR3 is TGTGCCAGCACCAAAGAGCCCAACAATGAGCAGTTCTTC.

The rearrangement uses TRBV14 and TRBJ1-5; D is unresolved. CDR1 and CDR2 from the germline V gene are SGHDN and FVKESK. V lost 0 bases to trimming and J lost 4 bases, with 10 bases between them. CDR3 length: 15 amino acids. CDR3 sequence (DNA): TGTGCCAGCAGCCAAGATCAAGGGAAAAATCAGCCCCAGCATTTT. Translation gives CASSQDQGKNQPQHF.

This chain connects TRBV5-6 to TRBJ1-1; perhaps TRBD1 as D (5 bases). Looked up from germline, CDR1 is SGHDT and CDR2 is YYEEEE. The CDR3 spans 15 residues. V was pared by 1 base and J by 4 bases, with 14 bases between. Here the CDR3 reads CASSLNQGRGTEAFF. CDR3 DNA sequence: TGTGCCAGCAGCTTGAATCAGGGAAGAGGCACTGAAGCTTTCTTT. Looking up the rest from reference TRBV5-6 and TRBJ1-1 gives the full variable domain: DAGVTQSPTHLIKTRGQQVTLRCSPKSGHDTVSWYQQALGQGPQFIFQYYEEEERQRGNFPDRFSGHQFPNYSSELNVNALLLGDSALYLCASSLNQGRGTEAFFGQGTRLTVV.

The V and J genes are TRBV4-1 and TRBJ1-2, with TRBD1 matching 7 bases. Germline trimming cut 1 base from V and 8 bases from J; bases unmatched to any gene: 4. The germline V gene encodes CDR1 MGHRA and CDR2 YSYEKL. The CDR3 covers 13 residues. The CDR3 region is CASSQAQGHGYTF. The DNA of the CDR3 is TGCGCCAGCAGCCAAGCACAGGGGCACGGCTACACCTTC.

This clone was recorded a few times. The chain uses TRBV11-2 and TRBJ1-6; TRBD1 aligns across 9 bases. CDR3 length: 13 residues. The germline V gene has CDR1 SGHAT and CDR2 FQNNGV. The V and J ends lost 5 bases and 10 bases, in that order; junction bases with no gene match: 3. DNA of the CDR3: TGTGCCAGCAGCACAGGGGGCTGGTCACCCCTCCACTTT. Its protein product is CASSTGGWSPLHF.